This TCR beta chain was obtained from a study of beta chain features in type 1 diabetes. Findings and caveats of the study: In comparison with healthy donors, patients had naive, central memory and Treg TCRB repertoires that appeared more similar. The study found moderately but significantly shorter TCRB CDR3s in all four CD4+ subsets of Type 1 diabetes patients.

TCRB transcripts that were expressed got sequenced, as all of the isolated RNA had been reverse transcribed. Assay: immunoSEQ multiplex PCR; the TCRdb copy retains only in-frame clones and omits some. The sample includes 600,000 or so clones, 9.5% to 15% of them seen just once. As regards this clone: Its antigen is currently unknown.

The CDR3 spans 16 residues. CDR1 is MDHEN and CDR2 is SYDVKM in the germline V gene. V was pared by 5 bases and J by 5 bases, with 9 bases of the junction left unmatched. The sequenced material came from naive CD4+ T cells from blood. The rearrangement links TRBV28 to TRBJ2-1, with 10 bases matching TRBD2. This sequence was found in a man younger than 40 with type 1 diabetes. CDR3 coding DNA: TGTGCCAGCAGTCCCCCGGGACTAGCGCTAAACAATGAGCAGTTCTTC. Its translation is CASSPPGLALNNEQFF.